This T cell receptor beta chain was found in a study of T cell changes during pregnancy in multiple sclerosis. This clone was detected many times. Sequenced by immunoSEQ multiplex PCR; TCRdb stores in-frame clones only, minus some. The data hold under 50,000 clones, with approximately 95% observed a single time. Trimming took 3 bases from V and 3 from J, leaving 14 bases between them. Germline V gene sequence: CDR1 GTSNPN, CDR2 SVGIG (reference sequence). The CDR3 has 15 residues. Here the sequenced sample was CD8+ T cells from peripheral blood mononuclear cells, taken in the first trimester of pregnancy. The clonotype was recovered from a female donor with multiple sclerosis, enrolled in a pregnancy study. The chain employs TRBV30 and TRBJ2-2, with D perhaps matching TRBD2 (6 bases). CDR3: CAWSAPGLHTGELFF. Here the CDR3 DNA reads TGTGCCTGGAGCGCCCCGGGACTCCACACCGGGGAGCTGTTTTTT.